Shown below are 20 T cell receptor beta chains from a single sample sequenced in a study of OX40 agonist ivuxolimab in advanced cancers. The library was obtained by the immunoSEQ multiplex PCR assay. TCRdb re-hosts the immuneACCESS table, in-frame sequences only. Its copies lack some clones; in the studies checked, an unresolved V gene accounts for under half of them, and the cause for the rest is not known. This sample gives more than 50,000 clones in total; roughly 84% of them show up just once. Together, the top ten hold about 13% of the sample. The material sequenced was CD4+ or CD8+ T cells sorted from blood, taken in a trial of the OX40 agonist ivuxolimab. All receptors come from an adult with an advanced solid tumor such as melanoma, head and neck, liver or kidney cancer.

This chain uses TRBV5-6 with TRBJ2-3, with D uncertain. The germline CDR1 and CDR2 sequences are SGHDT and YYEEEE. The CDR3 is 13 amino acids. V lost 4 bases and J lost 0, with 6 bases in between. CDR3 nucleotide sequence: TGTGCCAGCAGCAAGCCTAGCACAGATACGCAGTATTTT. The encoded protein is CASSKPSTDTQYF. Full variable domain (missing parts from reference TRBV5-6 and TRBJ2-3): DAGVTQSPTHLIKTRGQQVTLRCSPKSGHDTVSWYQQALGQGPQFIFQYYEEEERQRGNFPDRFSGHQFPNYSSELNVNALLLGDSALYLCASSKPSTDTQYFGPGTRLTVL.

This clone was picked up one time. This chain connects TRBV6-6 to TRBJ2-5; 11 bases match TRBD2. With 0 bases clipped from V and 5 bases from J, the junction kept 5 bases outside the gene matches. The CDR3 consists of 16 residues. The germline V gene has CDR1 MNHNY and CDR2 SVGAGI (reference sequence). The CDR3 here is CASSYSSGRAAETQYF. CDR3 coding DNA: TGTGCCAGCAGTTACTCTAGCGGGAGGGCCGCGGAGACCCAGTACTTC.

The chain uses TRBV5-5 and TRBJ1-5, with D possibly matching TRBD1 (6 bases). This CDR3 has 16 amino acids. Germline-derived CDR1 and CDR2 are SGHKS and YYEKEE (reference sequence). V lost 0 bases, J lost 4 bases, and 14 bases lay in between. CDR3 nucleotide sequence: TGTGCCAGCAGCTTGGCAACAGGGTTTACGAATCAGCCCCAGCATTTT. Translating it yields CASSLATGFTNQPQHF.

The V gene is TRBV30, the J gene TRBJ1-5, with 8 bases lining up with TRBD1. Trimming cost V 0 bases and J 7 bases; bases outside gene matches: 11. CDR3 size: 16 residues. CDR1 and CDR2 from the germline V gene are GTSNPN and SVGIG (reference sequence). CDR3 protein: CAWSVLPGQGGQPQHF. Here the CDR3 DNA reads TGTGCCTGGAGTGTACTTCCCGGACAGGGAGGACAGCCCCAGCATTTT.

The chain couples TRBV7-2 to TRBJ1-2, with D hard to call. Trimming took off 1 base at V and 1 base at J, with 4 bases between the two ends. The CDR3 loop spans 13 amino acids. The germline CDR1 and CDR2 sequences are SGHTA and FQGNSA. CDR3 amino acids: CASSLGRNYGYTF. CDR3 bases: TGTGCCAGCAGCTTAGGACGTAACTATGGCTACACCTTC. Filled out from reference TRBV7-2 and TRBJ1-2, the complete variable domain reads GAGVSQSPSNKVTEKGKDVELRCDPISGHTALYWYRQSLGQGLEFLIYFQGNSAPDKSGLPSDRFSAERTGGSVSTLTIQRTQQEDSAVYLCASSLGRNYGYTFGSGTRLTVV.

V and J are TRBV5-4 and TRBJ1-2; TRBD1 agrees at 7 bases. This CDR3 contains 14 residues. The junction had 6 bases not matched to a gene; V was cut back by 4 bases and J by 3 bases. Germline lookup yields CDR1 SGHNT and CDR2 YYREEE (reference sequence). The chain's CDR3 is CASSPLQGYYGYTF. CDR3 coding DNA: TGTGCCAGCAGCCCCTTACAGGGGTACTATGGCTACACCTTC.

The rearrangement joins TRBV19 to TRBJ1-6, with TRBD1 matching 9 bases. After removal of 6 bases from V and 9 bases from J, the junction contained 9 bases not matched to a gene. The CDR3 has 15 residues. Germline CDR1 LNHDA, CDR2 SQIVND (reference sequence). CDR3 amino acids: CASRPGTGLPSPLHF. Here the CDR3 DNA reads TGTGCCAGTAGGCCCGGGACAGGGCTACCTTCACCCCTCCACTTT.

The rearrangement joins TRBV19 to TRBJ2-7, with 10 bases fitting TRBD1. This CDR3 contains 15 residues. Germline values: CDR1 LNHDA, CDR2 SQIVND (reference sequence). V shed 7 bases, J shed 1 base, and the junction held 7 bases outside the gene matches. The CDR3 region is CASTPRDRGSYEQYF. The DNA for the CDR3 is TGTGCCAGTACCCCCCGGGACAGGGGTTCCTACGAGCAGTACTTC.

The chain has TRBV6-1 and TRBJ1-1, with D hard to call. Germline assignment: CDR1 MNHNS and CDR2 SASEGT. The length of the CDR3 is 13 residues. Trimming removed 4 bases from V and 4 bases from J, with 10 bases in between. CDR3 nucleotides: TGTGCCAGCAGTGGGACCCGGGGCACTGAAGCTTTCTTT. As protein: CASSGTRGTEAFF.

The chain has TRBV19 and TRBJ1-3, with D possibly being TRBD1 (6 bases). CDR3 length equals 14 residues. The germline V gene encodes CDR1 LNHDA and CDR2 SQIVND (reference sequence). Trimming pared 7 bases from V and 4 bases from J, leaving 14 bases between. The CDR3 nucleotides are TGTGCCAGTAACTCGGGGGCGCCCGGAAACACCATATATTTT. Translation: CASNSGAPGNTIYF.

The CDR3 DNA sequence: TGTGCCAGCGGCCGGGGACAGGGGGGTGAGACCCAGTACTTC. It codes for CASGRGQGGETQYF. J is TRBJ2-5 and V is TRBV27; 11 nucleotides agree with TRBD1. The V and J ends lost 8 bases and 5 bases, in that order; junction bases with no gene match: 7. The germline gives CDR1 MNHEY, CDR2 SMNVEV (reference sequence). This CDR3 is built from 14 residues.

The genes are TRBV5-4 and TRBJ1-1; D is undetermined. V was shortened by 3 bases and J by 0 bases, with 15 bases between the two germline ends. Germline CDR1 and CDR2: SGHNT and YYREEE (reference sequence). The CDR3 covers 16 residues. CDR3 residues: CASSWDSGLLNTEAFF. The CDR3 DNA reads TGTGCCAGCAGCTGGGATTCAGGACTCTTGAACACTGAAGCTTTCTTT.

CDR3 residues: CAWSVGELNVGSPLHF. For the CDR3, the DNA is TGTGCCTGGAGTGTCGGGGAATTGAATGTCGGATCACCCCTCCACTTT. The rearrangement joins TRBV30 to TRBJ1-6; D is unclear. Looked up from germline, CDR1 is GTSNPN and CDR2 is SVGIG (reference sequence). The V and J ends lost 0 bases and 10 bases respectively, with 19 bases between them. This CDR3 spans 16 amino acids. The full variable domain, its missing parts supplied by reference TRBV30 and TRBJ1-6, is SQTIHQWPATLVQPVGSPLSLECTVEGTSNPNLYWYRQAAGRGLQLLFYSVGIGQISSEVPQNLSASRPQDRQFILSSKKLLLSDSGFYLCAWSVGELNVGSPLHFGNGTRLTVT.

This chain uses TRBV7-9 with TRBJ2-1; TRBD1 matches at 9 bases. From germline, CDR1 is SEHNR and CDR2 FQNEAQ (reference sequence). CDR3 size: 12 residues. With V trimmed by 1 base and J by 15 bases, 4 bases remained unmatched. In DNA form, the CDR3 reads TGTGCCAGCAGCTTAGAGGGACAGGGTCTGTTCTTC. Amino acid sequence: CASSLEGQGLFF.

This chain connects TRBV5-4 to TRBJ2-3; 12 bases match TRBD2. In germline, CDR1 is SGHNT, CDR2 YYREEE (reference sequence). The CDR3 is made up of 16 amino acids. Trimming cost V 0 bases and J 4 bases; bases outside gene matches: 3. CDR3 loop: CASSLGLAGAADTQYF. In DNA form, the CDR3 reads TGTGCCAGCAGCTTGGGACTAGCGGGAGCGGCAGATACGCAGTATTTT. The full variable domain, its missing parts supplied by reference TRBV5-4 and TRBJ2-3, is ETGVTQSPTHLIKTRGQQVTLRCSSQSGHNTVSWYQQALGQGPQFIFQYYREEENGRGNFPPRFSGLQFPNYSSELNVNALELDDSALYLCASSLGLAGAADTQYFGPGTRLTVL.

The chain couples TRBV28 to TRBJ2-2, with 13 bases aligning to TRBD2. Per germline, CDR1 MDHEN and CDR2 SYDVKM. V lost 10 bases, J lost 6 bases, and 5 bases stayed unmatched. The CDR3 runs to 14 residues. DNA for the CDR3: TGTGCCACCATACTAGCGGGAGGGCCCGGGGAGCTGTTTTTT. Translation gives CATILAGGPGELFF.

This clone was detected a few times. The J gene is TRBJ1-2, the V gene TRBV7-8; D is uncertain. This CDR3 spans 14 amino acids. Deletions cut 1 base from V and 2 bases from J, with 8 bases between. Germline V gene sequence: CDR1 SGHVS, CDR2 FQNEAQ. The CDR3 DNA follows: TGTGCCAGCAGCTTAGTCGGGAGAAACTATGGCTACACCTTC. It translates to CASSLVGRNYGYTF. The whole variable domain, filled in from reference TRBV7-8 and TRBJ1-2, reads GAGVSQSPRYKVAKRGQDVALRCDPISGHVSLFWYQQALGQGPEFLTYFQNEAQLDKSGLPSDRFFAERPEGSVSTLKIQRTQQEDSAVYLCASSLVGRNYGYTFGSGTRLTVV.

The V call is TRBV11-2, the J call TRBJ2-1; D tentatively fits TRBD1 or TRBD2 (5 bases each). V was cut by 4 bases and J by 4 bases, with 14 bases left in between. Germline CDR1 and CDR2: SGHAT and FQNNGV. The CDR3 sequence is 15 residues long. CDR3 DNA sequence: TGTGCCAGCAGCTCGGGACGGAACATTTACAATGAGCAGTTCTTC. Residues: CASSSGRNIYNEQFF.

The chain combines TRBV5-4 with TRBJ2-2, with TRBD2 as a possible D gene (6 bases). Between the trimmed V and J ends, which lost 0 bases and 6 bases, there was a span of 9 bases. CDR3 length: 14 residues. Germline V gene sequence: CDR1 SGHNT, CDR2 YYREEE (reference sequence). CDR3 protein: CASSLESGAGELFF. The CDR3 bases are TGTGCCAGCAGCTTGGAGTCGGGGGCCGGGGAGCTGTTTTTT.

The chain couples TRBV7-6 to TRBJ1-6; D remains ambiguous. Trimming stripped 1 base from V and 7 bases from J, with 8 bases between. Germline CDR1 reads SGHVS; CDR2 reads FNYEAQ. The CDR3 has 14 amino acids. The CDR3 here is CASSLGGFNSPLHF. The CDR3 DNA sequence: TGTGCCAGCAGCTTAGGAGGGTTCAATTCACCCCTCCACTTT.